Below, 24 T cell receptor beta chains from the same sample are listed, as sequenced in a study of shared clonotypes between healthy human individuals. Produced via immunoSEQ multiplex PCR; TCRdb's table is partial and in-frame only. The data show under 1,100,000 clones, about three quarters seen once. The specimen was memory CD4+ T cells sorted from blood. Specified subset: CD45RA-negative fraction. Every receptor here comes from a man aged 18 to 30 in good health.

The V and J genes are TRBV10-3 and TRBJ1-4; D ambiguous. CDR1 ENHRY and CDR2 SYGVKD come from the germline V gene. V lost 6 bases, J lost 5 bases, and 19 bases lay in between. This CDR3 has 16 amino acids. The CDR3 loop is CAIRPGVSRSNEKLFF. CDR3 sequence (DNA): TGTGCCATCAGGCCTGGAGTGAGCCGCTCAAATGAAAAACTGTTTTTT.

The gene calls are TRBV18 and TRBJ2-3, with 15 bases lining up with TRBD2. The V segment lost 6 bases and the J segment 7 bases; nucleotides outside the gene matches: 14. The CDR3 runs 18 residues. Germline V gene lookup returns CDR1 KGHSH and CDR2 LQKENI. This CDR3 reads CASSRSSGLAGGPYTQYF. Written as DNA, the CDR3 is TGTGCCAGCTCCCGATCCTCCGGACTAGCGGGGGGGCCATATACGCAGTATTTT.

This clone has only one observation. Here the CDR3 omits its conserved ending phenylalanine or tryptophan, so a read error is the likely source. The chain joins TRBV29-1 to TRBJ1-2; no clear D gene. The CDR3 sequence is 12 residues long. V shed 4 bases and J shed 6 bases, with 12 bases lying between them. The V gene's germline CDR1 is SQVTM and CDR2 ANQGSEA. CDR3 bases: TGCAGCGTTGTAATCCCCGGGAATGGCTACACCTCC. Encoded protein: CSVVIPGNGYTS.

The chain uses TRBV4-1 and TRBJ2-4; no definite D call. This CDR3 comprises 16 residues. The V end lost 2 bases, the J end lost 1 base, and 12 bases lay between the germline ends. CDR1 and CDR2 (germline): MGHRA, YSYEKL. The CDR3 nucleotides are TGCGCCAGCAGCCAAACCCGGTCGTCGGCCAAAAACATTCAGTACTTC. It specifies CASSQTRSSAKNIQYF.

J is TRBJ1-2 and V is TRBV10-3, with 8 positions matching TRBD1. V was clipped by 10 bases and J by 1 base; unmatched bases: 5. From germline, CDR1 is ENHRY and CDR2 SYGVKD. The CDR3 spans 13 residues. CDR3 amino acids: CATNRGGNYGYTF. In DNA form, the CDR3 reads TGTGCCACGAACAGGGGGGGTAACTATGGCTACACCTTC.

CDR3 in DNA: TGCGCCAGCAGCCAAGATATAAGCGGGGGACTGGATACGCAGTATTTT. It yields the protein CASSQDISGGLDTQYF. This sequence joins TRBV4-1 and TRBJ2-3; 8 nucleotides align to TRBD2. J lost 6 bases, V lost 0 bases, and 8 bases had no gene match. In germline, CDR1 is MGHRA, CDR2 YSYEKL. The CDR3 is made up of 16 amino acids.

This clone was seen only a few times. At the DNA level, this CDR3 is encoded by other sequences in the same sample as well. The V and J genes are TRBV9 and TRBJ2-5, with TRBD1 as a possible D gene (5 bases). V lost 0 bases and J lost 1, with 10 bases in between. The CDR3 contains 15 residues. CDR1 is SGDLS, CDR2 YYNGEE, per germline. The CDR3 loop reads CASSVGRGAQETQYF. The CDR3 region has the DNA TGTGCCAGCAGCGTAGGTAGGGGCGCCCAAGAGACCCAGTACTTC.

The chain employs TRBV2 and TRBJ2-3; TRBD2 matches at 12 bases. The ends lost 6 bases at V and 6 bases at J; junction bases unmatched: 4. CDR1 is SNHLY, CDR2 FYNNEI, per germline. The CDR3 loop spans 14 amino acids. The CDR3 DNA sequence: TGTGCCAGCAGACGGACTAGCGGGGAGGATACGCAGTATTTT. Its translation: CASRRTSGEDTQYF.

The chain has TRBV18 and TRBJ2-3; D could derive from TRBD1 or TRBD2 (5 bases each). CDR1 and CDR2 (germline): KGHSH, LQKENI. The CDR3 is 14 residues long. The V and J ends lost 2 bases and 4 bases respectively, with 10 bases between them. CDR3 nucleotide sequence: TGTGCCAGCTCACCATTGGGGACGCCAGATACGCAGTATTTT. This gives the protein CASSPLGTPDTQYF. Drawing the rest from reference TRBV18 and TRBJ2-3, the complete variable domain is NAGVMQNPRHLVRRRGQEARLRCSPMKGHSHVYWYRQLPEEGLKFMVYLQKENIIDESGMPKERFSAEFPKEGPSILRIQQVVRGDSAAYFCASSPLGTPDTQYFGPGTRLTVL.

The gene calls are TRBV5-5 and TRBJ2-7, with D perhaps TRBD1 or TRBD2 (5 bases each). Germline V gene lookup returns CDR1 SGHKS and CDR2 YYEKEE (reference sequence). V lost 4 bases and J lost 6, with 14 bases in between. The CDR3 has 13 amino acids. The DNA for the CDR3 is TGTGCCAGCAGCCATGGGGGAACTGTCGAGCAGTACTTC. Translating it yields CASSHGGTVEQYF.

This clone was detected only a few times. This specimen includes other DNA sequences encoding the same CDR3. The J gene is TRBJ2-3, the V gene TRBV4-3; 9 bases line up with TRBD1. The trim removed 1 base at V and 6 bases at J, leaving 5 bases unmatched. Germline CDR1 and CDR2: LGHNA and YSLEER. CDR3 length: 15 amino acids. The CDR3 region is CASSQAGQGTDTQYF. In nucleotides, the CDR3 is TGCGCCAGCAGCCAAGCGGGACAGGGAACGGATACGCAGTATTTT.

The chain employs TRBV6-1 and TRBJ1-2; tentatively, D is TRBD1 (6 bases). Germline CDR1 is MNHNS and CDR2 is SASEGT. The CDR3 has 12 amino acids. Deletions cut 3 bases from V and 7 bases from J, with 9 bases between. This CDR3 is CASSEGGFGYTF. The CDR3 DNA is TGTGCCAGCAGTGAGGGGGGCTTTGGCTACACCTTC.

As regards this clone: A read error may produce the germline difference seen at one junction end. This rearrangement joins TRBV11-2 to TRBJ2-2; possibly TRBD1 for D (6 bases). This CDR3 comprises 11 residues. Germline V gene sequence: CDR1 SGHAT, CDR2 FQNNGV. Here the CDR3 reads CASSLEGGPIF. The CDR3 region has the DNA TGTGCCAGCAGCTTAGAAGGGGGACCGATTTTT.

The count of this clone is one. The same CDR3 also results from other DNA sequences found in this sample. This chain uses TRBV6-6 with TRBJ1-4; the D is unclear. Trimming left V 3 bases short and J 8 bases short, with 7 bases between. The CDR3 contains 12 residues. Germline V gene data show CDR1 as MNHNY and CDR2 as SVGAGI (reference sequence). The CDR3 nucleotides read TGTGCCAGCAGTTATGGAGGGGAAAAACTGTTTTTT. This encodes CASSYGGEKLFF.

About this clone: This sequence may be a read error, since a much larger clone differs from it by one base. J is TRBJ1-1 and V is TRBV6-1; TRBD1 matches 7 bases. Per germline, CDR1 MNHNS and CDR2 SASEGT. J was trimmed by 6 bases and V by 5 bases; bases with no gene match: 0. The CDR3 spans 11 residues. CDR3 region: CASSQGAEAFF. The CDR3 DNA is TGTGCCAGCAGTCAGGGGGCTGAAGCTTTCTTT.

The rearrangement links TRBV19 to TRBJ1-2; D possibly corresponds to TRBD1 (6 bases). With 5 bases removed from V and 8 bases from J, the gap between germline ends came to 21 bases. Per germline, CDR1 LNHDA and CDR2 SQIVND (reference sequence). This CDR3 contains 15 residues. The CDR3 loop reads CASSLERGGKGGYTF. DNA for the CDR3: TGTGCCAGTAGTCTGGAGCGAGGGGGAAAAGGGGGCTACACCTTC.

This clone was seen once. The V call is TRBV7-2, the J call TRBJ2-7; D is unresolved. The CDR3 runs to 12 residues. Between the trimmed V and J ends, which lost 5 bases and 7 bases, there was a span of 12 bases. Germline-derived CDR1 and CDR2 are SGHTA and FQGNSA. The CDR3 sequence is CASSQSVREQYF. CDR3 in DNA: TGTGCCAGCAGCCAGAGTGTGAGAGAGCAGTACTTC.

This clone has a handful of counts. The V gene is TRBV2, the J gene TRBJ2-3; D is unclear. V was cut by 4 bases and J by 0 bases, with 17 bases left in between. CDR3 length: 17 amino acids. Germline V gene sequence: CDR1 SNHLY, CDR2 FYNNEI. The chain's CDR3 is CASSAPRVVSSTDTQYF. The CDR3 coding sequence is TGTGCCAGCAGTGCTCCACGAGTTGTCTCTAGCACAGATACGCAGTATTTT.

V and J are TRBV5-1 and TRBJ2-2; 7 nucleotides agree with TRBD1. Germline loops: CDR1 SGHRS, CDR2 YFSETQ. The CDR3 is 15 amino acids. The V segment lost 6 bases and the J segment 0 bases; nucleotides outside the gene matches: 5. The CDR3 nucleotides are TGCGCCAGCAAACCCGGGACAGCGAACACCGGGGAGCTGTTTTTT. Its translation is CASKPGTANTGELFF.

The V call is TRBV30, the J call TRBJ1-6; a possible D gene is TRBD1 (5 bases). Trimming pared 5 bases from V and 2 bases from J, leaving 19 bases between. Germline CDR1 GTSNPN, CDR2 SVGIG (reference sequence). The CDR3 contains 17 residues. CDR3 in DNA: TGTGCCTGGGCCGGGACGGGGAAACAAACCTATAATTCACCCCTCCACTTT. Translated: CAWAGTGKQTYNSPLHF.

This clone appeared a few times. Other nucleotide sequences from this sample produce the same CDR3. The rearrangement uses TRBV6-5 and TRBJ1-1; D not resolved. The CDR3 runs to 12 residues. Germline V gives CDR1 MNHEY, CDR2 SVGAGI. V was trimmed by 0 bases and J by 7 bases, leaving 6 bases between them. The CDR3 protein is CASSYSGFEAFF. CDR3 in DNA: TGTGCCAGCAGTTACTCAGGGTTTGAAGCTTTCTTT.

V is TRBV6-5 and J is TRBJ1-6; TRBD1 agrees at 7 bases. Germline V CDR1 and CDR2: MNHEY, SVGAGI. V trimming: 6 bases; J trimming: 1 base; junction bases outside the gene matches: 0. The CDR3 has 14 amino acids. The CDR3 here is CASRTGSYNSPLHF. CDR3 bases: TGTGCCAGCAGGACAGGGTCCTATAATTCACCCCTCCACTTT.

The chain uses TRBV18 and TRBJ1-1; D ambiguous. The CDR3 runs 16 residues. Deletions cut 0 bases from V and 4 bases from J, with 15 bases between. Per germline, CDR1 KGHSH and CDR2 LQKENI. CDR3 region: CASSPPAVLAGTEAFF. The DNA for the CDR3 is TGTGCCAGCTCACCACCGGCAGTCTTGGCGGGCACTGAAGCTTTCTTT. Complete variable domain (other parts from reference TRBV18 and TRBJ1-1): NAGVMQNPRHLVRRRGQEARLRCSPMKGHSHVYWYRQLPEEGLKFMVYLQKENIIDESGMPKERFSAEFPKEGPSILRIQQVVRGDSAAYFCASSPPAVLAGTEAFFGQGTRLTVV.

This chain links TRBV5-1 with TRBJ2-3, with 9 nucleotides matching TRBD2. The length of the CDR3 is 18 residues. The J segment lost 0 bases and the V segment lost 4 bases, leaving 12 bases of the junction unmatched. Germline lookup yields CDR1 SGHRS and CDR2 YFSETQ. The CDR3 nucleotides read TGCGCCAGCAGCGCCTCCAGCGGGGGGACGCGCAGCACAGATACGCAGTATTTT. Protein sequence: CASSASSGGTRSTDTQYF.